One and the same sample provided the 20 T cell receptor beta chains below, sequenced in a study of response to subunit inactivated influenza vaccine. TCRdb ran MiXCR on the RT-PCR reads and lists one entry per CDR3 protein. The data hold about 650,000 distinct CDR3 sequences, with around 16% observed a single time. The source material was PBMCs from blood, sampled 11 to 12 days after vaccination. All receptors come from a middle-aged man who received an inactivated influenza vaccine.

This clonotype was counted between two and nine times. The chain has TRBV15 and TRBJ1-2, with unresolved D. V was shortened by 4 bases and J by 7 bases, with 13 bases between the two germline ends. Germline CDR1 LNHNV, CDR2 YYDKDF (reference sequence). The length of the CDR3 is 13 residues. The chain's CDR3 is CATSTDRPGGYTF. CDR3 bases: TGTGCCACCAGCACGGACCGGCCGGGTGGCTACACCTTC.

This clonotype was seen repeatedly, ten times or more. The rearrangement links TRBV29-1 to TRBJ2-3, with D hard to call. Germline V lookup: CDR1 SQVTM, CDR2 ANQGSEA. CDR3 length: 10 residues. V lost 1 base to trimming and J lost 4 bases, with 0 bases between them. This chain's CDR3 is CSVEADTQYF. The CDR3 DNA sequence: TGCAGCGTTGAAGCAGATACGCAGTATTTT.

The V call is TRBV7-2, the J call TRBJ1-2, with D possibly matching TRBD1 (5 bases). In germline, CDR1 is SGHTA, CDR2 FQGNSA. V lost 1 base, J lost 2 bases, and 8 bases lay in between. The CDR3 extends over 14 amino acids. The CDR3 sequence is CASSLGGINYGYTF. The CDR3 DNA sequence: TGTGCCAGCAGCTTAGGGGGGATCAACTATGGCTACACCTTC.

This clonotype was picked up a small number of times. The J gene is TRBJ2-5, the V gene TRBV3-1, with D perhaps TRBD2 (6 bases). This CDR3 contains 14 residues. Deletions cut 1 base from V and 7 bases from J, with 13 bases between. Looked up from germline, CDR1 is LGHDT and CDR2 is YNNKEL (reference sequence). In nucleotides, the CDR3 is TGTGCCAGCAGCCAAGCGGGGGTGCGCGGGACCCAGTACTTC. This gives the protein CASSQAGVRGTQYF.

Comments on this clonotype: Given a much more abundant clone one base away, this may be a read error. The chain joins TRBV3-1 to TRBJ1-1; D may be TRBD1 (6 bases). Germline V gene data show CDR1 as LGHDT and CDR2 as YNNKEL (reference sequence). The CDR3 runs to 17 residues. CDR3 sequence: CACSQDSIGQLNTEAFF. CDR3 DNA sequence: TGTGCCTGCAGCCAAGATTCCATCGGACAGCTGAACACTGAAGCTTTCTTT.

This clonotype was seen ten or more times. J is TRBJ2-7 and V is TRBV12-3 or TRBV12-4, with 10 bases identical to TRBD2. V was pared by 7 bases and J by 2 bases, with 2 bases of the junction left unmatched. The CDR3 contains 13 residues. The CDR3 reads CASTLAGTYEQYF. The CDR3 DNA is TGTGCCAGCACACTAGCGGGAACCTACGAGCAGTACTTC.

In this sample, this clonotype turned up a few times. The chain carries TRBV4-3 and TRBJ2-7, with D maybe TRBD2 (6 bases). The germline V gene has CDR1 LGHNA and CDR2 YSLEER. This CDR3 has 16 amino acids. Trimming shortened V by 1 base and J by 6 bases, and 19 bases separated the two germline ends. This CDR3 reads CASSQVRRDPFREQYF. In DNA, the CDR3 is TGCGCCAGCAGCCAAGTGAGGAGGGACCCGTTTCGCGAGCAGTACTTC.

This clonotype was seen only a few times. This chain links TRBV7-2 with TRBJ2-3; 11 nucleotides align to TRBD2. With 5 bases clipped from V and 3 bases from J, the junction kept 4 bases outside the gene matches. The CDR3 runs 15 residues. CDR1 and CDR2 (germline): SGHTA, FQGNSA. CDR3 DNA sequence: TGTGCCAGCAGCATCAGACTAGCGGGAACAGATACGCAGTATTTT. Protein: CASSIRLAGTDTQYF.

CDR3 region: CASSLVGGSGVYNEQFF. As DNA, the CDR3 is TGTGCCAGCAGCTTAGTGGGAGGTAGCGGGGTCTACAATGAGCAGTTCTTC. The chain combines TRBV7-2 with TRBJ2-1; 8 bases are shared with TRBD2. Germline CDR1 reads SGHTA; CDR2 reads FQGNSA. The ends lost 1 base at V and 3 bases at J; junction bases unmatched: 8. The CDR3 spans 17 residues.

This clonotype came up a few times. V and J are TRBV5-1 and TRBJ2-7; D is unresolved. Germline loops: CDR1 SGHRS, CDR2 YFSETQ. Trimming shortened V by 0 bases and J by 2 bases, and 12 bases separated the two germline ends. The CDR3 length is 15 residues. CDR3 residues: CASSLATNRAYEQYF. The CDR3 nucleotides read TGCGCCAGCAGCTTGGCCACGAACAGAGCCTACGAGCAGTACTTC.

The chain has TRBV7-2 and TRBJ1-1; no reliable D call. V was trimmed by 7 bases and J by 0 bases, leaving 18 bases between them. The germline gives CDR1 SGHTA, CDR2 FQGNSA. The CDR3 sequence is 16 residues long. For the CDR3, the DNA is TGTGCCAGCATCCCACCCCTCGGATACATGAACACTGAAGCTTTCTTT. Protein sequence: CASIPPLGYMNTEAFF.

This chain uses TRBV20-1 with TRBJ1-4; D is perhaps TRBD1 (5 bases). V was shortened by 3 bases and J by 0 bases, with 14 bases between the two germline ends. Germline V gene data show CDR1 as DFQATT and CDR2 as SNEGSKA (reference sequence). CDR3 length: 16 amino acids. CDR3 protein: CSARGGRATTNEKLFF. In nucleotides, the CDR3 is TGCAGTGCTAGGGGGGGTCGAGCAACAACTAATGAAAAACTGTTTTTT.

This clonotype was seen at least ten times. V is TRBV24-1 and J is TRBJ1-1; tentatively, D is TRBD1 (5 bases). The CDR3 sequence is 14 residues long. Trimming took off 3 bases at V and 1 base at J, with 8 bases between the two ends. The germline V gene has CDR1 KGHDR and CDR2 SFDVKD. The CDR3 nucleotides read TGTGCCACCAGTGATGGACATTGGAACACTGAAGCTTTCTTT. Its protein is CATSDGHWNTEAFF.

This sequence joins TRBV3-1 and TRBJ2-2, with D perhaps being TRBD1 or TRBD2 (5 bases each). CDR3 length: 15 amino acids. Germline CDR1 reads LGHDT; CDR2 reads YNNKEL (reference sequence). V shed 11 bases and J shed 6 bases, with 22 bases lying between them. The CDR3 protein is CASTQELRGAGELFF. Written as DNA, the CDR3 is TGTGCCTCCACCCAAGAACTGAGGGGAGCCGGGGAGCTGTTTTTT.

A few counts support this clonotype. The V and J genes are TRBV11-2 and TRBJ1-1; 8 positions match TRBD1. Germline values: CDR1 SGHAT, CDR2 FQNNGV. Trimming took 3 bases from V and 4 from J; bases not matched to a gene: 7. This CDR3 is built from 15 residues. CDR3 DNA: TGTGCCAGCAGCTTTCACAGGGGGGGGAGCACTGAAGCTTTCTTT. Translated, it gives CASSFHRGGSTEAFF. Looking up the rest from reference TRBV11-2 and TRBJ1-1 gives the full variable domain: EAGVAQSPRYKIIEKRQSVAFWCNPISGHATLYWYQQILGQGPKLLIQFQNNGVVDDSQLPKDRFSAERLKGVDSTLKIQPAKLEDSAVYLCASSFHRGGSTEAFFGQGTRLTVV.

This clonotype was recorded a few times. The chain recombines TRBV7-8 with TRBJ2-1; D uncertain. The CDR3 runs 16 residues. CDR1 SGHVS and CDR2 FQNEAQ come from the germline V gene. Trimming stripped 3 bases from V and 2 bases from J, with 14 bases between. In DNA, the CDR3 is TGTGCCAGCAGCTTGGGGTTTGGGGTCCCCTACAATGAGCAGTTCTTC. It translates to CASSLGFGVPYNEQFF.

The V call is TRBV11-2, the J call TRBJ1-5; no reliable D call. The CDR3 runs 17 residues. The ends were cut back, 5 bases at V and 2 bases at J, with 19 bases in the middle. Germline lookup yields CDR1 SGHAT and CDR2 FQNNGV. In nucleotides, the CDR3 is TGTGCCAGCAGCACATACCGTCCCGGACGCGGCAATCAGCCCCAGCATTTT. This codes for CASSTYRPGRGNQPQHF.

The chain links TRBV7-9 to TRBJ1-2; TRBD1 is a possible D gene (5 bases). V lost 3 bases, J lost 2 bases, and 10 bases lay in between. Germline CDR1 and CDR2: SEHNR and FQNEAQ (reference sequence). This CDR3 contains 14 residues. This CDR3 is CASSFAGTNYGYTF. The CDR3, as DNA: TGTGCCAGCAGCTTCGCCGGGACCAACTATGGCTACACCTTC.

This clonotype has more than one count but fewer than ten. V usage is TRBV29-1 and J usage is TRBJ2-7, with TRBD2 as a possible D gene (6 bases). There are 14 residues in the CDR3. Per the germline V gene, CDR1 is SQVTM and CDR2 is ANQGSEA. Trimming took off 4 bases at V and 0 bases at J, with 13 bases between the two ends. CDR3 nucleotides: TGCAGCGTTGGTGGCGGGGTAAGCTCCTACGAGCAGTACTTC. This sequence encodes CSVGGGVSSYEQYF.

V and J are TRBV6-2 or TRBV6-3 and TRBJ1-2, with TRBD1 identical over 8 bases. The trim removed 6 bases at V and 5 bases at J, leaving 5 bases unmatched. This CDR3 contains 13 residues. CDR1 is MNHEY, CDR2 SVGEGT, per germline. The CDR3 nucleotides read TGTGCCAGCAGGTCGACAGGGGAATATGGCTACACCTTC. Translated, it gives CASRSTGEYGYTF.